These 29 T cell receptor beta chains were all obtained from the same sample, sequenced in a study of cytomegalovirus exposure and HLA in healthy donors. The method was immunoSEQ multiplex PCR; TCRdb's version includes in-frame clones alone and lacks a portion of them. The repertoire has some 250,000 clones, 90% of them found once; the top ten carry 0.37%. Sample: PBMCs. The receptors originated from a woman between 18 and 29 years old in good health and CMV-seronegative.

CDR3 in amino acids: CASSSGDSGANVLTF. The CDR3 bases are TGTGCCAGCAGTTCGGGAGACTCTGGGGCCAACGTCCTGACTTTC. The chain links TRBV6-6 to TRBJ2-6, with a tentative D call TRBD2 (6 bases). Germline loops: CDR1 MNHNY, CDR2 SVGAGI (reference sequence). The ends were cut back, 4 bases at V and 0 bases at J, with 7 bases in the middle. CDR3 length: 15 amino acids.

The V call is TRBV10-3, the J call TRBJ1-4; 8 nucleotides match TRBD1. The trim removed 0 bases at V and 0 bases at J, leaving 15 bases unmatched. Germline V CDR1 and CDR2: ENHRY, SYGVKD. The CDR3 totals 21 residues. The CDR3, as DNA: TGTGCCATCAGTGAGTCGTGGGCCAGGGGGCGCGTTCCCACAACTAATGAAAAACTGTTTTTT. The encoded protein is CAISESWARGRVPTTNEKLFF.

This clone was counted a few times. The chain recombines TRBV7-2 with TRBJ2-2, with D possibly TRBD2 on 6 matching bases. There are 15 residues in the CDR3. Germline-derived CDR1 and CDR2 are SGHTA and FQGNSA. V dropped 6 bases and J dropped 1 base, with 12 bases sitting between them. CDR3 sequence reads: CASRAGLVNTGELFF. In nucleotides, the CDR3 is TGTGCCAGCAGGGCGGGACTCGTGAACACCGGGGAGCTGTTTTTT.

The chain employs TRBV7-2 and TRBJ2-7, with D possibly matching TRBD1 (7 bases). V was shortened by 4 bases and J by 6 bases, with 19 bases between the two germline ends. Germline loops: CDR1 SGHTA, CDR2 FQGNSA. The CDR3 is made up of 15 amino acids. The CDR3 region is CASSSAGQSGSEQYF. The CDR3 nucleotides read TGTGCCAGCAGCTCTGCGGGACAGTCTGGCAGCGAGCAGTACTTC.

The gene calls are TRBV7-4 and TRBJ2-7; 8 bases match TRBD2. This CDR3 is 14 amino acids long. V dropped 5 bases and J dropped 3; count of bases not matched to a gene: 6. The germline CDR1 and CDR2 sequences are SGHVT and SQSDAQ. CDR3 coding DNA: TGTGCCAGCAGCCCGCACCGGGGGGGCTACGAGCAGTACGTC. Encoded protein: CASSPHRGGYEQYV.

The V call is TRBV4-1, the J call TRBJ2-7; TRBD1 aligns across 7 bases. This CDR3 contains 15 residues. The V and J ends lost 3 bases and 6 bases, in that order; junction bases with no gene match: 11. In germline, CDR1 is MGHRA, CDR2 YSYEKL. CDR3 amino acids: CASSQRQGALGEQYF. The DNA of the CDR3 is TGCGCCAGCAGCCAGCGACAGGGTGCGCTGGGCGAGCAGTACTTC.

A single count supports this clone. The chain uses TRBV30 and TRBJ1-1; D is ambiguous. Germline assignment: CDR1 GTSNPN and CDR2 SVGIG (reference sequence). The V and J ends lost 3 bases and 8 bases respectively, with 19 bases between them. This CDR3 has 14 residues. CDR3 amino acids: CAWSQSTQVIEAFF. The CDR3 coding sequence is TGTGCCTGGAGCCAAAGCACGCAAGTAATAGAAGCTTTCTTT.

In this sample, this clone turned up once. The V gene is TRBV5-6, the J gene TRBJ2-7; 8 bases are a match to TRBD2. Looked up from germline, CDR1 is SGHDT and CDR2 is YYEEEE. J gave up 5 bases and V 5 bases, and 9 bases lay outside the gene matches. The CDR3 has 14 residues. The CDR3 loop reads CASRLGLVGDEQYF. The CDR3 DNA is TGTGCCAGCAGGCTGGGACTAGTCGGGGACGAGCAGTACTTC.

In this sample, this clone turned up a few times. This sequence joins TRBV19 and TRBJ1-6; D ambiguous. Germline V gives CDR1 LNHDA, CDR2 SQIVND (reference sequence). The CDR3 has 15 residues. V gave up 3 bases and J gave up 7 bases, with 13 bases separating them. The CDR3, as DNA: TGTGCCAGTAGTATCGCATACGAGGCGAATTCACCCCTCCACTTT. As protein: CASSIAYEANSPLHF.

The chain couples TRBV7-9 to TRBJ2-2; the D gene is possibly TRBD1 (6 bases). The V end was cut by 5 bases, the J end by 4 bases, with 11 bases between. CDR3 length: 14 residues. CDR1 is SEHNR, CDR2 FQNEAQ, per germline (reference sequence). This CDR3 reads CASSRTEPTGELFF. In DNA, the CDR3 is TGTGCCAGCAGCCGGACAGAGCCCACCGGGGAGCTGTTTTTT.

The chain combines TRBV28 with TRBJ2-7; 8 nucleotides line up with TRBD2. V gave up 6 bases and J gave up 0 bases; unmatched junction bases: 7. The CDR3 contains 15 residues. Germline lookup yields CDR1 MDHEN and CDR2 SYDVKM. This chain's CDR3 is CASSQTSADSYEQYF. CDR3 coding DNA: TGTGCCAGCAGCCAGACTAGCGCGGACTCCTACGAGCAGTACTTC.

This chain uses TRBV5-4 with TRBJ1-4, with 7 bases matching TRBD1. The CDR3 runs 13 residues. V was clipped by 4 bases and J by 11 bases; unmatched bases: 8. The germline V gene has CDR1 SGHNT and CDR2 YYREEE (reference sequence). CDR3 sequence: CASSLGTEEKLFF. In nucleotides, the CDR3 is TGTGCCAGCAGCCTTGGGACAGAGGAGAAACTGTTTTTT.

V usage is TRBV18 and J usage is TRBJ2-1, with D maybe TRBD1 (6 bases). CDR1 KGHSH and CDR2 LQKENI come from the germline V gene. The CDR3 is made up of 16 amino acids. V shed 2 bases and J shed 3 bases, with 14 bases lying between them. This CDR3 is CASSPSQGPSYNEQFF. The CDR3 DNA reads TGTGCCAGCTCACCAAGTCAGGGGCCGAGCTACAATGAGCAGTTCTTC.

The chain employs TRBV19 and TRBJ2-5; D possibly corresponds to TRBD1 (5 bases). V gave up 4 bases and J gave up 2 bases, with 8 bases separating them. Germline CDR1 is LNHDA and CDR2 is SQIVND (reference sequence). The CDR3 consists of 13 residues. DNA for the CDR3: TGTGCCAGTAGTAGACAGACACAAGAGACCCAGTACTTC. Encoded protein: CASSRQTQETQYF.

DNA of the CDR3: TGTGCCAGCAGCTTGCGCCCCGGCCGGGAGGCCTACGAGCAGTACGTC. This gives the protein CASSLRPGREAYEQYV. The gene calls are TRBV5-6 and TRBJ2-7; 7 positions agree with TRBD2. J gave up 2 bases and V 1 base, and 9 bases lay outside the gene matches. CDR1 SGHDT and CDR2 YYEEEE come from the germline V gene. The CDR3 is made up of 16 amino acids.

This clone was seen a handful of times. The gene calls are TRBV30 and TRBJ1-5; no firm D call. Trimming pared 2 bases from V and 5 bases from J, leaving 10 bases between. This CDR3 region has 13 residues. CDR1 GTSNPN and CDR2 SVGIG come from the germline V gene (reference sequence). The CDR3 protein is CAWSIGSDQPQHF. As DNA, the CDR3 is TGTGCCTGGAGTATCGGCAGCGATCAGCCCCAGCATTTT.

The gene calls are TRBV7-9 and TRBJ2-5, with D possibly being TRBD1 (6 bases). The germline V gene encodes CDR1 SEHNR and CDR2 FQNEAQ (reference sequence). V lost 5 bases, J lost 1 base, and 11 bases lay in between. This CDR3 spans 14 amino acids. The CDR3, as DNA: TGTGCCAGCAGCGATTGGGACACCCAAGAGACCCAGTACTTC. This gives the protein CASSDWDTQETQYF.

This chain joins TRBV7-9 and TRBJ1-2; D is possibly TRBD1 (5 bases). The CDR3 is made up of 14 amino acids. Germline V CDR1 and CDR2: SEHNR, FQNEAQ (reference sequence). Trimming took 5 bases from V and 2 from J, leaving 12 bases between them. CDR3 coding DNA: TGTGCCAGCAGCCTCGCCCAGGGAAACTATGGCTACACCTTC. This gives the protein CASSLAQGNYGYTF. Supplemented by reference TRBV7-9 and TRBJ1-2, the full variable domain reads DTGVSQNPRHKITKRGQNVTFRCDPISEHNRLYWYRQTLGQGPEFLTYFQNEAQLEKSRLLSDRFSAERPKGSFSTLEIQRTEQGDSAMYLCASSLAQGNYGYTFGSGTRLTVV.

The chain uses TRBV7-2 and TRBJ2-2; no reliable D call. The CDR3 runs 17 residues. The V end lost 3 bases, the J end lost 0 bases, and 14 bases lay between the germline ends. Germline V lookup: CDR1 SGHTA, CDR2 FQGNSA. CDR3 loop: CASSLWSLGANTGELFF. The CDR3 DNA sequence: TGTGCCAGCAGCTTGTGGTCATTGGGCGCGAACACCGGGGAGCTGTTTTTT.

The CDR3 loop is CASRNRGWGNIQYF. CDR3 bases: TGCGCCAGCAGAAACAGGGGATGGGGAAACATTCAGTACTTC. The chain carries TRBV10-2 and TRBJ2-4, with 7 bases matching TRBD1. Germline V gene data show CDR1 as WSHSY and CDR2 as SAAADI. The junction had 8 bases not matched to a gene; V was cut back by 6 bases and J by 6 bases. CDR3 length equals 14 residues.

This chain links TRBV19 with TRBJ2-3; 8 nucleotides line up with TRBD1. V was pared by 4 bases and J by 3 bases, with 6 bases of the junction left unmatched. From germline, CDR1 is LNHDA and CDR2 SQIVND (reference sequence). The length of the CDR3 is 15 residues. CDR3 sequence reads: CASSRYDRGTDTQYF. DNA for the CDR3: TGTGCCAGTAGTAGGTACGACAGGGGTACAGATACGCAGTATTTT.

J is TRBJ1-1 and V is TRBV6-1; 7 bases match TRBD1. The germline CDR1 and CDR2 sequences are MNHNS and SASEGT. The CDR3 has 16 residues. Germline trimming cut 3 bases from V and 1 base from J; bases unmatched to any gene: 8. CDR3 protein: CASSEGPGQRNTEAFF. DNA for the CDR3: TGTGCCAGCAGTGAGGGCCCGGGACAGCGGAACACTGAAGCTTTCTTT.

A few counts support this clone. The CDR3 nucleotides are TGCGCCAGCTCCCTGGGACAGACCTCTGGGGCCAACGTCCTGACTTTC. Protein sequence: CASSLGQTSGANVLTF. The V call is TRBV5-1, the J call TRBJ2-6, with TRBD1 matching over 7 bases. V lost 7 bases to trimming and J lost 0 bases; unmatched junction nucleotides: 7. Looked up from germline, CDR1 is SGHRS and CDR2 is YFSETQ. The CDR3 length is 16 residues.

The chain joins TRBV6-5 to TRBJ1-6; D perhaps matches TRBD1 (5 bases). Trimming cost V 6 bases and J 5 bases, with 14 bases left between them. Germline lookup yields CDR1 MNHEY and CDR2 SVGAGI. This CDR3 comprises 15 residues. CDR3 sequence: CASSLGHFNNSPLHF. The CDR3 DNA follows: TGTGCCAGCAGCCTTGGACACTTTAATAATTCACCCCTCCACTTT.

The CDR3 loop is CASSLGRGASSYEQYF. For the CDR3, the DNA is TGCGCCAGCAGCTTGGGTCGGGGGGCGAGCTCCTACGAGCAGTACTTC. The chain recombines TRBV5-1 with TRBJ2-7; D is possibly TRBD2 (7 bases). CDR1 SGHRS and CDR2 YFSETQ come from the germline V gene. The CDR3 sequence is 16 residues long. V dropped 0 bases and J dropped 0 bases, with 13 bases sitting between them.

This chain connects TRBV4-3 to TRBJ1-2; 7 bases are a match to TRBD1. CDR3 length: 16 amino acids. The J segment lost 4 bases and the V segment lost 0 bases, leaving 8 bases of the junction unmatched. In germline, CDR1 is LGHNA, CDR2 YSLEER. CDR3: CASSQEDRSIVYGYTF. The CDR3 nucleotides read TGCGCCAGCAGCCAAGAGGACAGGTCTATAGTCTATGGCTACACCTTC.

The V and J genes are TRBV5-8 and TRBJ1-6; TRBD1 might be the D (5 bases). Germline assignment: CDR1 SGHTS and CDR2 YDEGEE. The CDR3 is made up of 17 amino acids. V was shortened by 0 bases and J by 0 bases, with 10 bases between the two germline ends. DNA of the CDR3: TGTGCCAGCAGCTTGGCTCGGGGGAGCTCCTATAATTCACCCCTCCACTTT. Protein sequence: CASSLARGSSYNSPLHF.

The rearrangement joins TRBV28 to TRBJ2-2; 7 bases align to TRBD1. Per the germline V gene, CDR1 is MDHEN and CDR2 is SYDVKM. The trim removed 9 bases at V and 7 bases at J, leaving 8 bases unmatched. The CDR3 length is 13 residues. In DNA form, the CDR3 reads TGTGCCAGTCGGGAACAGGGGAACGGGGAGCTGTTTTTT. Amino acids: CASREQGNGELFF.

This clone was found a few times. The chain combines TRBV28 with TRBJ2-1; 7 nucleotides match TRBD1. The V and J ends lost 3 bases and 4 bases, in that order; junction bases with no gene match: 3. CDR3 length: 14 residues. Germline V gene lookup returns CDR1 MDHEN and CDR2 SYDVKM. CDR3 bases: TGTGCCAGCAGTTTTGAGACAGGGTACAATGAGCAGTTCTTC. It translates to CASSFETGYNEQFF.